Below are 21 T cell receptor beta chains sequenced from a single sample in a study of T cell changes during pregnancy in multiple sclerosis. Some clones are missing from TCRdb's copy, which holds only in-frame ones; the method was immunoSEQ multiplex PCR. Among roughly 80,000 clones listed, about 90% were seen once. Sequenced material: peripheral blood, taken before pregnancy. The receptors originated from a female donor with multiple sclerosis, enrolled in a pregnancy study.

The chain is built from TRBV9 and TRBJ2-7; D not certain. The length of the CDR3 is 13 residues. V lost 4 bases and J lost 1, with 9 bases in between. CDR1 is SGDLS, CDR2 YYNGEE, per germline. The CDR3 sequence is CASSPSASYEQYF. For the CDR3, the DNA is TGTGCCAGCAGCCCCTCTGCGTCCTACGAGCAGTACTTC.

This rearrangement joins TRBV28 to TRBJ1-1; TRBD1 might be the D (6 bases). The V gene lost 7 bases and the J gene lost 5 bases, with 17 bases spanning the gap. Germline V gene sequence: CDR1 MDHEN, CDR2 SYDVKM. There are 14 residues in the CDR3. The CDR3 DNA follows: TGTGCCAGCACCCCCCTTAGGGGGGGGACTGAAGCTTTCTTT. This encodes CASTPLRGGTEAFF.

This chain connects TRBV6-5 to TRBJ1-4; TRBD1 is a possible D gene (6 bases). Germline lookup yields CDR1 MNHEY and CDR2 SVGAGI. CDR3 length: 16 amino acids. The V gene lost 4 bases and the J gene lost 5 bases, with 17 bases spanning the gap. CDR3 bases: TGTGCCAGCAGTTCCCCGGGGGGCGCCGGGAATGAAAAACTGTTTTTT. Translation: CASSSPGGAGNEKLFF.

Concerning this clone: A read error may account for a junction end that differs from germline. The CDR3 spells CASTQFEGFGNTIYF. CDR3 bases: TGTGCCAGCACCCAATTCGAGGGTTTCGGAAACACCATATATTTT. The chain employs TRBV14 and TRBJ1-3; D is uncertain. Germline assignment: CDR1 SGHDN and CDR2 FVKESK. This CDR3 spans 15 amino acids. Together with reference TRBV14 and TRBJ1-3, the CDR3 gives the full variable domain: EAGVTQFPSHSVIEKGQTVTLRCDPISGHDNLYWYRRVMGKEIKFLLHFVKESKQDESGMPNNRFLAERTGGTYSTLKVQPAELEDSGVYFCASTQFEGFGNTIYFGEGSWLTVV.

The gene calls are TRBV9 and TRBJ1-3; TRBD1 aligns across 7 bases. CDR1 and CDR2 from the germline V gene are SGDLS and YYNGEE. There are 15 residues in the CDR3. V shed 3 bases, J shed 3 bases, and the junction held 6 bases outside the gene matches. The CDR3 DNA reads TGTGCCAGCAGCGCAGGACAGGACTATGGAAACACCATATATTTT. Translation gives CASSAGQDYGNTIYF.

The chain combines TRBV7-8 with TRBJ2-7; 7 nucleotides line up with TRBD1. Germline trimming cut 1 base from V and 1 base from J; bases unmatched to any gene: 1. CDR3 size: 14 residues. Per germline, CDR1 SGHVS and CDR2 FQNEAQ. The DNA for the CDR3 is TGTGCCAGCAGCTTAGGCAGGGGGTCCTACGAGCAGTACTTC. It encodes CASSLGRGSYEQYF.

The rearrangement links TRBV11-2 to TRBJ2-7; 11 nucleotides match TRBD2. The germline V gene encodes CDR1 SGHAT and CDR2 FQNNGV. V was pared by 2 bases and J by 7 bases, with 7 bases of the junction left unmatched. The CDR3 spans 15 residues. The CDR3 sequence: CASSLRVAGGPEQYF. CDR3 nucleotide sequence: TGTGCCAGCAGCTTAAGGGTAGCGGGAGGGCCGGAGCAGTACTTC. The whole variable domain, remainder taken from reference TRBV11-2 and TRBJ2-7, is EAGVAQSPRYKIIEKRQSVAFWCNPISGHATLYWYQQILGQGPKLLIQFQNNGVVDDSQLPKDRFSAERLKGVDSTLKIQPAKLEDSAVYLCASSLRVAGGPEQYFGPGTRLTVT.

The J gene is TRBJ2-1, the V gene TRBV7-3; 8 positions match TRBD2. CDR3 length: 11 residues. Looked up from germline, CDR1 is SGHTA and CDR2 is FQGTGA. The junction had 1 base not matched to a gene; V was cut back by 5 bases and J by 10 bases. The CDR3 loop is CASSRGGEQFF. The CDR3 DNA sequence: TGTGCCAGCAGCCGGGGGGGGGAGCAGTTCTTC.

The chain employs TRBV11-3 and TRBJ2-7, with TRBD2 matching over 9 bases. CDR1 is SGHNT and CDR2 is YENEEA in the germline V gene. V lost 6 bases and J lost 5; bases outside the gene matches: 11. The CDR3 is 15 residues long. CDR3 loop: CASSPGLALVNEQYF. In DNA form, the CDR3 reads TGTGCCAGCAGTCCCGGACTAGCGCTTGTGAACGAGCAGTACTTC. Filled out from reference TRBV11-3 and TRBJ2-7, the complete variable domain reads EAGVVQSPRYKIIEKKQPVAFWCNPISGHNTLYWYLQNLGQGPELLIRYENEEAVDDSQLPKDRFSAERLKGVDSTLKIQPAELGDSAVYLCASSPGLALVNEQYFGPGTRLTVT.

The gene calls are TRBV28 and TRBJ2-7; D is perhaps TRBD2 (6 bases). Germline-derived CDR1 and CDR2 are MDHEN and SYDVKM. The ends were cut back, 5 bases at V and 4 bases at J, with 18 bases in the middle. This CDR3 has 15 amino acids. CDR3 amino acids: CASSNGILASYEQYF. CDR3 bases: TGTGCCAGCAGTAATGGCATCCTAGCGTCGTACGAGCAGTACTTC.

The chain combines TRBV9 with TRBJ2-7; D is possibly TRBD2 (5 bases). This CDR3 contains 16 residues. Trimming took off 0 bases at V and 4 bases at J, with 17 bases between the two ends. Per germline, CDR1 SGDLS and CDR2 YYNGEE. CDR3 residues: CASSVAPSPREYEQYF. CDR3 in DNA: TGTGCCAGCAGCGTAGCCCCTAGCCCGAGGGAGTACGAGCAGTACTTC.

The chain recombines TRBV10-2 with TRBJ1-5; the D is unclear. Trimming took 5 bases from V and 0 from J, leaving 11 bases between them. The CDR3 extends over 15 amino acids. Germline V gene data show CDR1 as WSHSY and CDR2 as SAAADI. CDR3 bases: TGCGCCAGCAGTCTAGGTTTGCTTAGCAATCAGCCCCAGCATTTT. Translated, it gives CASSLGLLSNQPQHF.

V is TRBV28 and J is TRBJ2-5, with 7 bases that match TRBD2. Germline trimming cut 7 bases from V and 1 base from J; bases unmatched to any gene: 6. The CDR3 consists of 14 residues. CDR1 and CDR2 (germline): MDHEN, SYDVKM. CDR3 amino acids: CASTPGTIQETQYF. The CDR3 DNA follows: TGTGCCAGCACCCCCGGGACTATCCAAGAGACCCAGTACTTC.

The chain joins TRBV9 to TRBJ2-7; 9 positions agree with TRBD1. This CDR3 is built from 14 residues. Per the germline V gene, CDR1 is SGDLS and CDR2 is YYNGEE. V gave up 0 bases and J gave up 6 bases; unmatched junction bases: 4. The CDR3 here is CASSVATGGGEQYF. The CDR3 DNA follows: TGTGCCAGCAGCGTAGCTACAGGGGGCGGCGAGCAGTACTTC.

The chain has TRBV5-1 and TRBJ1-2; 7 bases agree with TRBD1. V was clipped by 2 bases and J by 6 bases; unmatched bases: 4. This CDR3 has 13 residues. Germline CDR1 and CDR2: SGHRS and YFSETQ. The CDR3 nucleotides are TGCGCCAGCAGCTTAGGTGACAGGGATGGCTACACCTTC. Its protein product is CASSLGDRDGYTF.

The chain joins TRBV28 to TRBJ2-5; no clear D gene. V shed 7 bases and J shed 5 bases, with 11 bases lying between them. The CDR3 loop spans 12 amino acids. Germline loops: CDR1 MDHEN, CDR2 SYDVKM. The CDR3 protein is CASIDLGETQYF. In nucleotides, the CDR3 is TGTGCCAGCATTGACCTCGGGGAGACCCAGTACTTC.

This chain uses TRBV5-1 with TRBJ2-1, with TRBD1 matching over 11 bases. The junction had 6 bases not matched to a gene; V was cut back by 0 bases and J by 7 bases. The germline V gene has CDR1 SGHRS and CDR2 YFSETQ. This CDR3 region has 16 residues. The CDR3 sequence: CASSLVGQGAKNEQFF. In DNA, the CDR3 is TGCGCCAGCAGCTTGGTCGGACAGGGGGCGAAAAATGAGCAGTTCTTC.

The rearrangement links TRBV18 to TRBJ2-7; TRBD1 matches at 7 bases. Trimming at V came to 6 bases and at J to 2 bases, leaving 10 bases not matched to a gene. This CDR3 has 15 amino acids. CDR1 and CDR2 (germline): KGHSH, LQKENI. Written as DNA, the CDR3 is TGTGCCAGCTCGCCTGAGACAGGGAAAACCTACGAGCAGTACTTC. Translating it yields CASSPETGKTYEQYF.

The chain combines TRBV7-3 with TRBJ2-1; TRBD2 aligns across 7 bases. This CDR3 has 17 amino acids. From germline, CDR1 is SGHTA and CDR2 FQGTGA. V lost 1 base to trimming and J lost 5 bases; unmatched junction nucleotides: 11. The CDR3 loop reads CASSLIPFGLADNEQFF. Written as DNA, the CDR3 is TGTGCCAGCAGCTTAATACCCTTTGGGCTAGCGGACAATGAGCAGTTCTTC.

This clone was counted only a few times. The genes are TRBV27 and TRBJ1-5, with D perhaps matching TRBD1 (5 bases). With 6 bases removed from V and 7 bases from J, the gap between germline ends came to 13 bases. The germline gives CDR1 MNHEY, CDR2 SMNVEV (reference sequence). CDR3 size: 13 residues. CDR3 region: CASSSQGQQPQHF. CDR3 bases: TGTGCCAGCAGCTCTCAGGGTCAGCAGCCCCAGCATTTT.

This chain joins TRBV29-1 and TRBJ2-1; 9 bases match TRBD2. CDR1 SQVTM and CDR2 ANQGSEA come from the germline V gene. With 7 bases clipped from V and 4 bases from J, the junction kept 8 bases outside the gene matches. The CDR3 totals 14 residues. The CDR3 is CSAQGLAKYNEQFF. CDR3 nucleotides: TGCAGCGCCCAAGGACTAGCGAAGTACAATGAGCAGTTCTTC.